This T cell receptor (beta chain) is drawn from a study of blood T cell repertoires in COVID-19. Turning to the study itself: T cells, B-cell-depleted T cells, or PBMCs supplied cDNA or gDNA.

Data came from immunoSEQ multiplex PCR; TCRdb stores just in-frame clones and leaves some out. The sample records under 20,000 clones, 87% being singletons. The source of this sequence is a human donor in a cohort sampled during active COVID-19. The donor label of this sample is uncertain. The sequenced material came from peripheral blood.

The CDR3 DNA is TGTGCCAGCAGCCAAGACCGGGAGGGCCGGTTCTCTTACTTC. Translation: CASSQDREGRFSYF. The rearrangement joins TRBV3-1 (or the pseudogene TRBV3-2) to TRBJ2-7, with 8 bases matching TRBD2. Trimming took 0 bases from V and 13 from J; bases not matched to a gene: 11. This CDR3 region has 14 residues. Looked up from germline, CDR1 is LGHDT and CDR2 is YNNKEL (reference sequence).